The 29 T cell receptor beta chains reported below all come from one sample, sequenced in a study of cytomegalovirus exposure and HLA in healthy donors. PCR amplification relied on 60 Vbeta primers (plus 13 Jbeta primers). Clones were sequenced by immunoSEQ multiplex PCR, and TCRdb holds only the in-frame ones, with some missing. The sample includes 150,000 to 200,000 clones, roughly 80% seen only once; the top ten take about 3.4%. The sequencing sample was made of PBMCs. All receptors derive from a female donor in good health and CMV-seronegative.

This rearrangement joins TRBV7-2 to TRBJ2-5; TRBD2 is a possible D gene (6 bases). V was clipped by 3 bases and J by 5 bases, with 13 bases between them. The length of the CDR3 is 14 residues. Per the germline V gene, CDR1 is SGHTA and CDR2 is FQGNSA. The CDR3, as DNA: TGTGCCAGCAGCTTCCCCAGCGGAGGGGAGACCCAGTACTTC. This gives the protein CASSFPSGGETQYF.

This clone was seen a few times. This chain links TRBV4-1 with TRBJ2-2, with TRBD2 matching 8 bases. V dropped 4 bases and J dropped 4; count of bases not matched to a gene: 8. The germline V gene encodes CDR1 MGHRA and CDR2 YSYEKL. This CDR3 has 16 amino acids. For the CDR3, the DNA is TGCGCCAGCAGCCCCGGCGTAGCGGGAACCACCGGGGAGCTGTTTTTT. It codes for CASSPGVAGTTGELFF.

CDR3 in amino acids: CASSRTKIPDTQYF. CDR3 nucleotides: TGTGCCAGCAGTAGGACTAAAATTCCAGATACGCAGTATTTT. The chain has TRBV6-5 and TRBJ2-3; maybe TRBD2 (6 bases). The CDR3 spans 14 residues. From germline, CDR1 is MNHEY and CDR2 SVGAGI. Trimming shortened V by 5 bases and J by 4 bases, and 13 bases separated the two germline ends.

The chain employs TRBV23-1 and TRBJ1-5; no clear D. TRBV23-1 is an ORF, with its function uncertain. V gave up 0 bases and J gave up 0 bases, with 9 bases separating them. The CDR3 loop spans 16 amino acids. CDR3 sequence: CASSQSSGDSNQPQHF. The CDR3, as DNA: TGCGCCAGCAGTCAATCATCCGGGGATAGCAATCAGCCCCAGCATTTT.

The chain employs TRBV9 and TRBJ2-3, with 12 bases fitting TRBD2. V lost 6 bases, J lost 6 bases, and 5 bases stayed unmatched. The CDR3 contains 14 residues. Germline CDR1 is SGDLS and CDR2 is YYNGEE. The CDR3 here is CASNGLAGRDTQYF. The CDR3 DNA is TGTGCCAGCAACGGACTAGCGGGGAGGGATACGCAGTATTTT.

The V gene is TRBV7-8, the J gene TRBJ2-7; maybe TRBD1 (6 bases). The CDR3 length is 14 residues. With 1 base removed from V and 3 bases from J, the gap between germline ends came to 10 bases. Germline CDR1 SGHVS, CDR2 FQNEAQ. For the CDR3, the DNA is TGTGCCAGCAGCTTAGACAGGGTCGACTACGAGCAGTACTTC. It codes for CASSLDRVDYEQYF.

The chain couples TRBV6-6 to TRBJ1-2; D perhaps matches TRBD1 (6 bases). This CDR3 has 16 amino acids. Germline V gene data show CDR1 as MNHNY and CDR2 as SVGAGI (reference sequence). V was pared by 4 bases and J by 0 bases, with 15 bases between. CDR3 sequence: CASSSPEAGANYGYTF. CDR3 nucleotides: TGTGCCAGCAGTTCCCCCGAGGCAGGGGCTAACTATGGCTACACCTTC.

This clone was observed a few times. The rearrangement uses TRBV6-5 and TRBJ2-5; maybe TRBD1 (5 bases). V lost 0 bases and J lost 2, with 7 bases in between. The CDR3 has 14 residues. In germline, CDR1 is MNHEY, CDR2 SVGAGI. CDR3 coding DNA: TGTGCCAGCAGTTACTCGACAGCGCAAGAGACCCAGTACTTC. It translates to CASSYSTAQETQYF.

The V call is TRBV6-5, the J call TRBJ2-5; 7 nucleotides align to TRBD2. The CDR3 consists of 15 residues. J was trimmed by 5 bases and V by 0 bases; bases with no gene match: 6. Germline loops: CDR1 MNHEY, CDR2 SVGAGI. The CDR3 DNA follows: TGTGCCAGCAGTTACTCGATACTAGCGAATGAGACCCAGTACTTC. Translation: CASSYSILANETQYF.

In this sample, this clone turned up a few times. This chain connects TRBV7-2 to TRBJ1-1, with D perhaps matching TRBD1 (6 bases). The V and J ends lost 7 bases and 5 bases respectively, with 17 bases between them. Germline V gene data show CDR1 as SGHTA and CDR2 as FQGNSA. The CDR3 has 14 residues. CDR3 coding DNA: TGTGCCAGCAAAGGAATGGGGGCGGATACTGAAGCTTTCTTT. Translated, it gives CASKGMGADTEAFF.

The chain uses TRBV5-1 and TRBJ2-3, with 7 positions matching TRBD1. CDR1 SGHRS and CDR2 YFSETQ come from the germline V gene. The CDR3 sequence is 15 residues long. The ends lost 3 bases at V and 2 bases at J; junction bases unmatched: 6. CDR3 sequence: CASSSTGIHTDTQYF. CDR3 DNA sequence: TGCGCCAGCAGCTCGACAGGGATCCACACAGATACGCAGTATTTT.

This chain uses TRBV5-1 with TRBJ2-3; no firm D call. The CDR3 length is 14 residues. The germline gives CDR1 SGHRS, CDR2 YFSETQ. V lost 3 bases, J lost 3 bases, and 11 bases lay in between. In nucleotides, the CDR3 is TGCGCCAGCAGCTCCGTAAGACAAACAGATACGCAGTATTTT. Translating gives CASSSVRQTDTQYF. The full variable domain, completed using reference TRBV5-1 and TRBJ2-3, is KAGVTQTPRYLIKTRGQQVTLSCSPISGHRSVSWYQQTPGQGLQFLFEYFSETQRNKGNFPGRFSGRQFSNSRSEMNVSTLELGDSALYLCASSSVRQTDTQYFGPGTRLTVL.

V usage is TRBV10-2 and J usage is TRBJ2-2, with 11 bases aligning to TRBD2. This CDR3 has 15 amino acids. V gave up 8 bases and J gave up 2 bases; unmatched junction bases: 4. Germline V lookup: CDR1 WSHSY, CDR2 SAAADI. Here the CDR3 reads CASRGLAANTGELFF. In DNA form, the CDR3 reads TGCGCCAGCCGGGGACTAGCGGCAAACACCGGGGAGCTGTTTTTT.

The V call is TRBV7-9, the J call TRBJ2-1; possibly TRBD1 for D (6 bases). The CDR3 is 14 residues long. The V end lost 4 bases, the J end lost 0 bases, and 7 bases lay between the germline ends. Germline values: CDR1 SEHNR, CDR2 FQNEAQ (reference sequence). The CDR3 region has the DNA TGTGCCAGCAGCTCGGACAGCTCCTACAATGAGCAGTTCTTC. Its translation: CASSSDSSYNEQFF.

The chain joins TRBV30 to TRBJ2-1; 9 nucleotides match TRBD2. The CDR3 consists of 16 residues. Per the germline V gene, CDR1 is GTSNPN and CDR2 is SVGIG (reference sequence). The CDR3 reads CASLPAGGRPLDEQFF. CDR3 coding DNA: TGTGCGTCGTTACCCGCGGGGGGGCGGCCTCTCGATGAGCAGTTCTTC. Supplemented by reference TRBV30 and TRBJ2-1, the full variable domain reads SQTIHQWPATLVQPVGSPLSLECTVEGTSNPNLYWYRQAAGRGLQLLFYSVGIGQISSEVPQNLSASRPQDRQFILSSKKLLLSDSGFYLCASLPAGGRPLDEQFFGPGTRLTVL.

This clone was counted a few times. V gene TRBV30 combines with J gene TRBJ1-5; D not certain. With 2 bases removed from V and 5 bases from J, the gap between germline ends came to 10 bases. The CDR3 length is 13 residues. CDR1 and CDR2 (germline): GTSNPN, SVGIG (reference sequence). This CDR3 reads CAWSNGRDQPQHF. The CDR3 DNA follows: TGTGCCTGGAGTAATGGTCGCGATCAGCCCCAGCATTTT.

The chain couples TRBV15 to TRBJ2-7; 9 bases agree with TRBD1. The DNA end favors TRBJ2-5, so the J call may be wrong. CDR1 LNHNV and CDR2 YYDKDF come from the germline V gene (reference sequence). The CDR3 consists of 15 residues. CDR3 residues: CATSRDPTGGETQYF. CDR3 DNA sequence: TGTGCCACCAGCAGAGATCCGACAGGGGGAGAGACCCAGTACTTC.

The rearrangement links TRBV7-2 to TRBJ1-5; D may be TRBD1 (5 bases). The germline V and J ends were trimmed by 1 base and 4 bases, with 14 bases remaining between them. CDR3 length: 16 residues. CDR1 is SGHTA, CDR2 FQGNSA, per germline. The CDR3 here is CASSLGDREFNQPQHF. The CDR3 DNA follows: TGTGCCAGCAGCTTAGGGGACCGGGAGTTTAATCAGCCCCAGCATTTT. Based on the CDR3 plus reference TRBV7-2 and TRBJ1-5, the full variable domain is GAGVSQSPSNKVTEKGKDVELRCDPISGHTALYWYRQSLGQGLEFLIYFQGNSAPDKSGLPSDRFSAERTGGSVSTLTIQRTQQEDSAVYLCASSLGDREFNQPQHFGDGTRLSIL.

The rearrangement links TRBV7-2 to TRBJ1-1, with D perhaps matching TRBD1 (5 bases). V was pared by 0 bases and J by 0 bases, with 5 bases between. The CDR3 is 14 residues long. Germline-derived CDR1 and CDR2 are SGHTA and FQGNSA. The CDR3, as DNA: TGTGCCAGCAGCTTAGCAGGGGTGAACACTGAAGCTTTCTTT. It is translated as CASSLAGVNTEAFF.

This sequence joins TRBV15 and TRBJ2-3; weak D call: TRBD1 (6 bases). This CDR3 has 13 residues. V shed 2 bases and J shed 7 bases, with 10 bases lying between them. Germline CDR1 is LNHNV and CDR2 is YYDKDF (reference sequence). The chain's CDR3 is CATSRRDTYTQYF. The CDR3 bases are TGTGCCACCAGCAGACGGGACACTTATACGCAGTATTTT.

The rearrangement links TRBV27 to TRBJ2-1; 13 positions agree with TRBD2. In germline, CDR1 is MNHEY, CDR2 SMNVEV (reference sequence). This CDR3 region has 16 residues. Unmatched junction bases numbered 6, after V lost 4 bases and J lost 6 bases. CDR3 coding DNA: TGTGCCAGCAGTTACTACGGGACTAGCGGGACCAATGAGCAGTTCTTC. This sequence encodes CASSYYGTSGTNEQFF.

The rearrangement uses TRBV5-6 and TRBJ2-7; a possible D gene is TRBD2 (5 bases). V was shortened by 1 base and J by 7 bases, with 15 bases between the two germline ends. The length of the CDR3 is 14 residues. From germline, CDR1 is SGHDT and CDR2 YYEEEE. CDR3 loop: CASSLRLAPPEQYF. CDR3 coding DNA: TGTGCCAGCAGCTTGCGGCTAGCTCCGCCTGAGCAGTACTTC.

This chain connects TRBV11-1 to TRBJ2-2; TRBD2 might be the D (5 bases). CDR1 and CDR2 (germline): SGHAT, FQDESV (reference sequence). Trimming stripped 5 bases from V and 7 bases from J, with 14 bases between. The CDR3 has 14 amino acids. The CDR3 spells CASSPGRSVGELFF. In nucleotides, the CDR3 is TGTGCCAGCAGCCCTGGGAGAAGTGTCGGGGAGCTGTTTTTT.

The rearrangement joins TRBV27 to TRBJ1-2; D remains unclear. CDR3 length: 13 residues. Germline V gene data show CDR1 as MNHEY and CDR2 as SMNVEV (reference sequence). Trimming took off 7 bases at V and 6 bases at J, with 15 bases between the two ends. The CDR3 sequence is CASTRSGMDGYTF. CDR3 DNA sequence: TGTGCCAGCACCCGGTCGGGGATGGATGGCTACACCTTC.

This clone came up once. The genes are TRBV7-2 and TRBJ2-7, with TRBD2 identical over 9 bases. This CDR3 is 15 amino acids long. V shed 5 bases and J 6 bases; nucleotides not matched to a gene: 11. Looked up from germline, CDR1 is SGHTA and CDR2 is FQGNSA. Here the CDR3 reads CASSPRGREGFEQYF. In nucleotides, the CDR3 is TGTGCCAGCAGCCCCCGAGGGCGGGAGGGTTTCGAGCAGTACTTC.

V usage is TRBV7-6 and J usage is TRBJ2-2, with TRBD2 matching 8 bases. Germline loops: CDR1 SGHVS, CDR2 FNYEAQ. The CDR3 is made up of 14 amino acids. After removal of 3 bases from V and 6 bases from J, the junction contained 3 bases not matched to a gene. CDR3 residues: CASSLLAGPGELFF. CDR3 nucleotide sequence: TGTGCCAGCAGCTTGCTAGCGGGTCCCGGGGAGCTGTTTTTT.

The chain recombines TRBV11-2 with TRBJ2-7; 7 positions agree with TRBD2. CDR3 size: 14 residues. Germline V CDR1 and CDR2: SGHAT, FQNNGV. V shed 6 bases and J 0 bases; nucleotides not matched to a gene: 5. CDR3 sequence reads: CASSPREDSYEQYF. In DNA form, the CDR3 reads TGTGCCAGCAGTCCCCGGGAGGACTCCTACGAGCAGTACTTC.

J is TRBJ2-3 and V is TRBV9, with D tentatively TRBD1 (6 bases). The CDR3 spans 15 residues. CDR1 and CDR2 from the germline V gene are SGDLS and YYNGEE. V dropped 6 bases and J dropped 1 base, with 15 bases sitting between them. CDR3 in amino acids: CASNLGAFGTDTQYF. The CDR3 DNA reads as TGTGCCAGCAACCTGGGGGCCTTTGGCACAGATACGCAGTATTTT.

Of note for this clone: Compared with germline, one end of the junction differs, possibly owing to a read error. The CDR3 DNA is TGTGCCACCAACAGAGCCCCTCGAGAGACCCAGTACTTC. As protein: CATNRAPRETQYF. This sequence joins TRBV15 and TRBJ2-5; D remains unclear. The germline gives CDR1 LNHNV, CDR2 YYDKDF (reference sequence). CDR3 size: 13 residues.